This T cell receptor beta chain was profiled in a study of human thymus T cells. Concerning this clone itself: Its target is not known.

Germline V gene sequence: CDR1 MNHNS, CDR2 SASEGT. Trimming cost V 2 bases and J 1 base, with 9 bases left between them. The CDR3 is 15 residues long. From resections taken during corrective heart surgery, the thymus tissue was obtained. Corrective surgery for congenital heart defects was being performed on the healthy Finnish infants who were the donors. Findings and limits, study-wide: Related research found strongly overlapping thymic repertoires in unrelated individuals. Seemingly biased V and J gene usage marked thymic and blood repertoires.

Repertoires were generated with immunoSEQ multiplex PCR, while TCRdb's copy carries only in-frame clones and drops some. The table includes some 130,000 clones, around 94% detected once. The origin of this receptor is a boy younger than two with a congenital heart defect but otherwise immunologically healthy. The specimen sequenced was thymus tissue. The V gene is TRBV6-1, the J gene TRBJ1-5, with a weak D call TRBD1 (5 bases). This CDR3 is CASSEQGSSNQPQHF. CDR3 nucleotide sequence: TGTGCCAGCAGTGAACAGGGATCAAGCAATCAGCCCCAGCATTTT.